This T cell receptor (beta chain) came from a study of shared clonotypes between healthy human individuals. CDR1 is SGHRS, CDR2 YFSETQ, per germline. The length of the CDR3 is 17 residues. V trimming: 0 bases; J trimming: 2 bases; junction bases outside the gene matches: 5. TCRdb's table, derived via immunoSEQ multiplex PCR, lists solely in-frame clones and lacks some. The sample consists of around 2.1 million clones, around 95% of them appearing once. The donors, all of them Caucasian adults, lived in Nashville, Tennessee. The sample comprised naive CD4+ T cells sorted from blood. Subset denoted: CD45RA+ positively selected. The clonotype was recovered from a young man in good health. The rearrangement uses TRBV5-1 and TRBJ2-5, with 12 bases that match TRBD2. The CDR3 DNA reads TGCGCCAGCAGCTTGGCGCTAGCGGGGGGGACGCAAGAGACCCAGTACTTC. Translating gives CASSLALAGGTQETQYF.